This T cell receptor beta chain was profiled in a study of CD8 T cells in Susac syndrome. RNA, at about 0.45 to 1 ug, was reverse transcribed with random hexamers. The immunoSEQ assay covered 54 Vbeta and 13 Jbeta segments for CDR3. TCRdb processed the immunoSEQ multiplex PCR reads anew with MiXCR; each CDR3 protein has one entry. Among about 280,000 distinct CDR3 sequences listed, 70% to 90% were seen once. General study results and limits: An acknowledgment was made by the study that its TCR sequencing and HLA analysis involved relatively few individuals.

CD8+ and CD4+ T cells from blood underwent TCR beta sequencing, which was carried out in a high-throughput format. Bulk CD8+ and CD4+ cells came from magnetic negative isolation; CD8+ TEMRA by FACS. With regard to this clonotype: Its antigen is not known.

The CDR3 sequence is 17 residues long. The specimen was CD8+ T cells from PBMCs. The genes are TRBV21-1 and TRBJ2-2; the DNA was not used to check the table's D call, TRBD2. TRBV21-1 is assigned pseudogene status. This clonotype was obtained from a human donor with multiple sclerosis. CDR3 DNA sequence: TGTGCCAGCAGCAAAGCCGAAGGGACTGAGAACACCGGGGGGCTGTTTTTT. It codes for CASSKAEGTENTGGLFF.